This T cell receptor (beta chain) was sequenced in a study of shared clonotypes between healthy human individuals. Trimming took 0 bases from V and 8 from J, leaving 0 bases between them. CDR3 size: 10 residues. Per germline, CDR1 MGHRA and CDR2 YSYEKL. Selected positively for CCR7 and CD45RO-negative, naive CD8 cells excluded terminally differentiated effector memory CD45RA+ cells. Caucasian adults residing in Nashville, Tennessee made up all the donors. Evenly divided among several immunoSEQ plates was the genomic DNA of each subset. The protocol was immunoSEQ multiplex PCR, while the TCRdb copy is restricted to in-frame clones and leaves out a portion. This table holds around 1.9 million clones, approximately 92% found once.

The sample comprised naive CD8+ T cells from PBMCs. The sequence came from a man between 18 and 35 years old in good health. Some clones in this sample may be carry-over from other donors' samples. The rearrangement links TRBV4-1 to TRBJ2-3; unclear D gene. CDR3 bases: TGCGCCAGCAGCCAAGATACGCAGTATTTT. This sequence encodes CASSQDTQYF.